This TCR beta chain was obtained from a study of cytomegalovirus exposure and HLA in healthy donors. From the 120-subject validation cohort, which was separate from the roughly 670-subject first cohort, the donors were drawn. The study, taken as a whole, reports: One later analysis, an examination of the roughly 130 validation repertoires, found that first-cohort TCR clusters tended to co-occur in them. A few CMV-associated chains were confirmed in vitro to be specific for CMV antigens.

Remarks on this clone: The target antigen is unknown.

Measured with immunoSEQ multiplex PCR; TCRdb has only the in-frame clones, and not every one. The table records tens of thousands of clones, more than 85% of them present only once. The receptor was derived from a woman between 25 and 40 years old in good health and CMV-seronegative. The sequenced sample was PBMCs.

CDR3 coding DNA: TGCAGCACCGACCAGACTTCGACCCACTATGGCTACACCTTC. Translating it yields CSTDQTSTHYGYTF. The V call is TRBV29-1, the J call TRBJ1-2; no reliable D call. The CDR3 sequence is 14 residues long. V gave up 8 bases and J gave up 3 bases, with 19 bases separating them. Germline CDR1 is SQVTM and CDR2 is ANQGSEA.